Sequencing of this TCR beta chain was carried out in a study of beta chain features in type 1 diabetes. Study-level results: Sequencing of cDNA might inflate the share of cells that strongly express TCR.

The V gene's germline CDR1 is MGHDK and CDR2 SYGVNS. V gave up 7 bases and J gave up 3 bases, with 7 bases separating them. The CDR3 contains 12 residues. About this clone: Its target is unknown.

Sequencing targeted expressed TCRB transcripts, as all isolated RNA had been reverse transcribed. Assay: immunoSEQ multiplex PCR; the TCRdb copy retains only in-frame clones and omits some. The data contain about 140,000 clones, 9% to 10% of them singletons. The clonotype comes from a middle-aged woman in good health. Sequencing was performed on central memory CD4+ T cells from blood. The gene calls are TRBV25-1 and TRBJ1-5; D is ambiguous. The DNA of the CDR3 is TGTGCCAGCATGGGCGACAATCAGCCCCAGCATTTT. This gives the protein CASMGDNQPQHF.